Included here is one T cell receptor (beta chain) sequence, with context. Its antigen is as yet unknown. This specimen comes from a study of shared clonotypes between healthy human individuals. Broader study findings: Generation of non-shared clonotypes was less probable than generation of clonotypes shared by all four donors.

Sequencing was performed with immunoSEQ multiplex PCR; in TCRdb, only in-frame clones are kept and a portion is missing. Among approximately 1,000,000 clones listed, approximately 80% were seen once. V gave up 6 bases and J gave up 4 bases; unmatched junction bases: 6. The CDR3 is 15 amino acids. Per the germline V gene, CDR1 is MNHEY and CDR2 is SVGAGI. This receptor was identified in a man between 18 and 29 years old in good health. Some clones in this sample may be carry-over from other donors' samples. The chain carries TRBV6-5 and TRBJ2-2; 9 nucleotides line up with TRBD2. Sequencing input: memory CD4+ T cells from PBMCs. This sample's subset: CD45RA-negative fraction. The CDR3 protein is CASRGLASSTGELFF. The CDR3 nucleotides read TGTGCCAGCAGAGGACTAGCGTCCTCCACCGGGGAGCTGTTTTTT.